These T cell receptor beta chains were read from a single sample in a study of blood T cells in healthy people across ages. From the 5' RACE reads, TCRdb called clonotypes with MiXCR, one entry per CDR3 protein. Found here are some 550,000 distinct CDR3 sequences, less than 60% of them singletons; the top ten hold 20% to 25%. Sequencing was carried out using blood. These receptors were collected from a man older than 75 in good health. Both conserved end residues are part of each CDR3. The order of the fields is CDR3 protein, CDR3 DNA, J gene, clone size, D gene, V gene. The D gene is left open where the match is weak. Only part of the rows carry a size: once, few, many, or a class if the clone is expanded.

CDR3 protein: CASSTTQGPNPKETQYF
CDR3 DNA: TGTGCCAGCAGTACTACACAGGGGCCGAACCCCAAAGAGACCCAGTACTTC
J gene: TRBJ2-5
clone size: -
D gene: TRBD1
V gene: TRBV7-9

CDR3 protein: CSAGRGPTYNEQYF
CDR3 DNA: TGCAGTGCTGGTCGGGGGCCTACCTACAATGAGCAGTACTTC
J gene: TRBJ2-7
clone size: once
D gene: -
V gene: TRBV20-1

CDR3 protein: CASSRQGGNEKLFF
CDR3 DNA: TGTGCCAGCAGCAGACAGGGCGGTAATGAAAAACTGTTTTTT
J gene: TRBJ1-4
clone size: -
D gene: TRBD1
V gene: TRBV28

CDR3 protein: CASSVLGWNSPLHF
CDR3 DNA: TGTGCCAGCAGCGTGCTAGGGTGGAATTCACCCCTCCACTTT
J gene: TRBJ1-6
clone size: few
D gene: -
V gene: TRBV5-6

CDR3 protein: CSASATGTAEQYF
CDR3 DNA: TGCAGTGCTAGTGCGACAGGGACCGCCGAGCAGTACTTC
J gene: TRBJ2-7
clone size: -
D gene: TRBD1
V gene: TRBV20-1

CDR3 protein: CASSQTLGGNYEQYF
CDR3 DNA: TGTGCCAGCAGCCAGACCCTAGGCGGGAACTACGAGCAGTACTTC
J gene: TRBJ2-7
clone size: -
D gene: -
V gene: TRBV4-2

CDR3 protein: CASSLNLAGEKETQYF
CDR3 DNA: TGTGCCAGCAGCTTAAACCTAGCGGGGGAGAAAGAGACCCAGTACTTC
J gene: TRBJ2-5
clone size: -
D gene: TRBD2
V gene: TRBV7-2

CDR3 protein: CAGSAGQGPQPQHF
CDR3 DNA: TGTGCCGGCAGTGCCGGACAGGGACCACAGCCCCAGCATTTT
J gene: TRBJ1-5
clone size: -
D gene: TRBD1
V gene: TRBV6-6

CDR3 protein: CASRPRGSNYGYTF
CDR3 DNA: TGTGCCAGCAGGCCCCGGGGAAGTAACTATGGCTACACCTTC
J gene: TRBJ1-2
clone size: few
D gene: -
V gene: TRBV12-3/TRBV12-4

CDR3 protein: CASSLERLGQFF
CDR3 DNA: TGTGCCAGCAGCTTAGAACGGCTGGGGCAGTTCTTC
J gene: TRBJ2-1
clone size: few
D gene: -
V gene: TRBV7-2

CDR3 protein: CASSLGDRGSTDTQYF
CDR3 DNA: TGTGCCAGCAGCTTAGGAGACAGGGGCTCCACAGATACGCAGTATTTT
J gene: TRBJ2-3
clone size: -
D gene: TRBD1
V gene: TRBV7-9

CDR3 protein: CAGSLAGGGGSSTRQYF
CDR3 DNA: TGTGCCGGCAGTCTCGCCGGCGGTGGAGGGAGCTCTACTCGGCAGTACTTC
J gene: TRBJ2-5
clone size: -
D gene: -
V gene: TRBV28

CDR3 protein: CAISESQRASTYNEQYF
CDR3 DNA: TGTGCCATCAGTGAGTCCCAGCGGGCCAGTACCTACAATGAGCAGTACTTC
J gene: TRBJ2-5
clone size: -
D gene: -
V gene: TRBV10-3

CDR3 protein: CASSLPQRTDTQYF
CDR3 DNA: TGCGCCAGCAGCCTGCCACAGCGCACAGATACGCAGTATTTT
J gene: TRBJ2-3
clone size: -
D gene: -
V gene: TRBV5-1

CDR3 protein: CSAKSGASYEQYF
CDR3 DNA: TGCAGTGCTAAAAGCGGGGCCTCCTACGAGCAGTACTTC
J gene: TRBJ2-7
clone size: -
D gene: TRBD2
V gene: TRBV20-1

CDR3 protein: CASSVAGLEYTGELFF
CDR3 DNA: TGTGCCAGCAGCGTAGCAGGGTTGGAATACACCGGGGAGCTGTTTTTT
J gene: TRBJ2-2
clone size: -
D gene: -
V gene: TRBV9

CDR3 protein: CASSLEADMDGYTF
CDR3 DNA: TGCGCCAGCAGCTTGGAGGCGGATATGGATGGCTACACCTTC
J gene: TRBJ1-2
clone size: -
D gene: -
V gene: TRBV5-1

CDR3 protein: CASSLTGVNYGYTF
CDR3 DNA: TGCGCCAGCAGCTTGACAGGGGTTAACTATGGCTACACCTTC
J gene: TRBJ1-2
clone size: few
D gene: TRBD1
V gene: TRBV5-1

CDR3 protein: CASTLFNEQFF
CDR3 DNA: TGTGCCAGCACCCTTTTCAATGAGCAGTTCTTC
J gene: TRBJ2-1
clone size: few
D gene: -
V gene: TRBV6-2/TRBV6-3

CDR3 protein: CRAPNSGSSPDTQYF
CDR3 DNA: TGCAGGGCCCCGAACAGCGGGAGCTCCCCAGATACGCAGTATTTT
J gene: TRBJ2-3
clone size: -
D gene: TRBD2
V gene: TRBV20-1

CDR3 protein: CASSYAGTGRDTQYF
CDR3 DNA: TGTGCCAGCAGTTACGCCGGGACAGGGAGAGATACGCAGTATTTT
J gene: TRBJ2-3
clone size: -
D gene: TRBD1
V gene: TRBV6-2/TRBV6-3

CDR3 protein: CASSARSGAGGNEQFF
CDR3 DNA: TGTGCCAGCAGCGCTCGATCGGGGGCCGGGGGGAATGAGCAGTTCTTC
J gene: TRBJ2-1
clone size: few
D gene: -
V gene: TRBV7-2

CDR3 protein: CASSQEAPSTQYF
CDR3 DNA: TGCGCCAGCAGCCAAGAAGCTCCCTCTACGCAGTATTTT
J gene: TRBJ2-3
clone size: few
D gene: -
V gene: TRBV4-3

CDR3 protein: CASSLRSLTYEQYF
CDR3 DNA: TGTGCCAGCAGCTTAAGGAGCTTAACCTACGAGCAGTACTTC
J gene: TRBJ2-7
clone size: -
D gene: -
V gene: TRBV7-9

CDR3 protein: CSVEGLAGGVDTQYF
CDR3 DNA: TGCAGCGTTGAGGGACTAGCGGGAGGGGTAGATACGCAGTATTTT
J gene: TRBJ2-3
clone size: few
D gene: TRBD2
V gene: TRBV29-1

CDR3 protein: CASSTGGNSPLHF
CDR3 DNA: TGTGCCAGTTCGACAGGGGGAAATTCACCCCTCCACTTT
J gene: TRBJ1-6
clone size: few
D gene: TRBD1
V gene: TRBV6-6

CDR3 protein: CASSQRQGSEAFF
CDR3 DNA: TGTGCCAGCAGCCAACGACAGGGGTCTGAAGCTTTCTTT
J gene: TRBJ1-1
clone size: -
D gene: TRBD1
V gene: TRBV7-3

CDR3 protein: CASSPHPGRAYNEQFF
CDR3 DNA: TGTGCCAGCAGCCCGCACCCGGGCAGGGCCTACAATGAGCAGTTCTTC
J gene: TRBJ2-1
clone size: -
D gene: -
V gene: TRBV7-2